These 19 T cell receptor beta chains share one sample of origin, sequenced in a study of blood T cells in healthy people across ages. Using a J-beta primer mix together with a sample-barcoded 5' primer, a second PCR was run for about 7 to 12 cycles. TCRdb processed the 5' RACE reads anew with MiXCR; each CDR3 protein has one entry. The sample includes some 730,000 distinct CDR3 sequences, approximately 22% of them seen just once. The sample taken for sequencing was blood. The source is a man between 65 and 85 years old in good health.

The rearrangement uses TRBV7-9 and TRBJ1-5; D is unresolved. Germline CDR1 SEHNR, CDR2 FQNEAQ (reference sequence). V was clipped by 5 bases and J by 2 bases, with 13 bases between them. This CDR3 is built from 15 residues. Written as DNA, the CDR3 is TGTGCCAGCAGCGCGCTTGGGGTTGGCAATCAGCCCCAGCATTTT. It encodes CASSALGVGNQPQHF.

The chain recombines TRBV10-3 with TRBJ2-1; no clear D gene. The V end was cut by 7 bases, the J end by 5 bases, with 15 bases between. The CDR3 loop spans 14 amino acids. Germline CDR1 reads ENHRY; CDR2 reads SYGVKD. The CDR3 region has the DNA TGTGCCATCATGTTGGACGCAGGAAACAATGAGCAGTTCTTC. Its protein product is CAIMLDAGNNEQFF.

This clonotype has just a few counts. This rearrangement joins TRBV6-2 or TRBV6-3 to TRBJ2-7; D remains ambiguous. There are 12 residues in the CDR3. Germline V gives CDR1 MNHEY, CDR2 SVGEGT. V lost 7 bases, J lost 2 bases, and 9 bases lay in between. The DNA for the CDR3 is TGTGCCAGCAATAACAGAGCCTACGAGCAGTACGTC. Its protein is CASNNRAYEQYV.

This clonotype was detected ten times or more. This rearrangement joins TRBV12-3 or TRBV12-4 to TRBJ1-6; 7 bases agree with TRBD1. V shed 2 bases and J 14 bases; nucleotides not matched to a gene: 6. CDR3 length: 13 residues. CDR3 region: CASSLSTRGSLHF. The CDR3 nucleotides read TGTGCCAGCAGTTTATCTACCAGGGGGTCCCTCCACTTT.

The V call is TRBV9, the J call TRBJ2-1; no reliable D call. V was pared by 0 bases and J by 3 bases, with 7 bases between. CDR1 SGDLS and CDR2 YYNGEE come from the germline V gene. CDR3 length: 14 residues. The CDR3 loop is CASSVAGNYNEQFF. Here the CDR3 DNA reads TGTGCCAGCAGCGTAGCAGGCAACTACAATGAGCAGTTCTTC.

This clonotype was observed a few times. The genes are TRBV5-1 and TRBJ1-2; a weak D match, TRBD1 (5 bases). Germline loops: CDR1 SGHRS, CDR2 YFSETQ. This CDR3 is built from 13 residues. Trimming cost V 4 bases and J 4 bases, with 11 bases left between them. CDR3 in amino acids: CASSRTTAYGYTF. The CDR3 bases are TGCGCCAGCAGCCGTACGACAGCCTATGGCTACACCTTC.

This clonotype showed up just a few times. This chain links TRBV20-1 with TRBJ1-2; tentatively, D is TRBD1 (5 bases). The germline V and J ends were trimmed by 3 bases and 3 bases, with 11 bases remaining between them. Germline V CDR1 and CDR2: DFQATT, SNEGSKA (reference sequence). The CDR3 consists of 13 residues. This chain's CDR3 is CSASLGGDYGYTF. The DNA for the CDR3 is TGCAGTGCTAGCCTCGGGGGGGACTATGGCTACACCTTC.

This clonotype was observed a single time. The gene calls are TRBV10-3 and TRBJ2-3; weak D call: TRBD1 (6 bases). Trimming took 0 bases from V and 5 from J, leaving 12 bases between them. CDR1 and CDR2 (germline): ENHRY, SYGVKD. The CDR3 runs to 15 residues. The CDR3 bases are TGTGCCATCAGTGAGTCGTTGGCAGGGGAAGATACGCAGTATTTT. Encoded protein: CAISESLAGEDTQYF.

The table lists this clonotype with a few counts. The chain is built from TRBV28 and TRBJ2-7; a weak D match, TRBD2 (6 bases). The CDR3 contains 12 residues. CDR1 and CDR2 (germline): MDHEN, SYDVKM. Trimming removed 8 bases at V and 2 bases at J, with 10 bases between. This CDR3 is CASRDSAYEQYF. The CDR3 region has the DNA TGTGCCAGCCGGGACTCAGCCTACGAGCAGTACTTC.

The table lists this clonotype with a few counts. The chain combines TRBV5-1 with TRBJ2-6; D is perhaps TRBD1 or TRBD2 (5 bases each). Germline assignment: CDR1 SGHRS and CDR2 YFSETQ. The CDR3 spans 17 residues. Trimming stripped 0 bases from V and 0 bases from J, with 10 bases between. The CDR3, as DNA: TGCGCCAGCAGCTTGGGTTCGGGGCTCTCTGGGGCCAACGTCCTGACTTTC. Protein: CASSLGSGLSGANVLTF.

This clonotype was detected only a few times. This chain links TRBV10-3 with TRBJ2-5; D may be TRBD1 (6 bases). The CDR3 is 12 residues long. CDR1 is ENHRY, CDR2 SYGVKD, per germline. With 10 bases removed from V and 5 bases from J, the gap between germline ends came to 14 bases. The DNA for the CDR3 is TGTGCCACACAGGGATCCTCGGAGACCCAGTACTTC. Translated, it gives CATQGSSETQYF.

This clonotype was seen once. A junction boundary mismatches the germline segment, possibly from a read error. The V and J genes are TRBV7-7 and TRBJ1-5; weak D call: TRBD1 (6 bases). Germline V CDR1 and CDR2: SSHAT, FNYEAQ (reference sequence). The CDR3 spans 17 residues. CDR3 DNA: TGTGCTAGCAGCTTAGAGGGGGGAGTGGCAGTACCGCGGCCCCAGCATTTT. This sequence encodes CASSLEGGVAVPRPQHF.

The chain couples TRBV12-3 or TRBV12-4 to TRBJ2-3; D is possibly TRBD2 (6 bases). There are 15 residues in the CDR3. Trimming shortened V by 4 bases and J by 5 bases, and 16 bases separated the two germline ends. The CDR3 sequence is CASSSLRGAVDTQYF. In DNA form, the CDR3 reads TGTGCCAGCAGTTCCCTTCGCGGGGCGGTAGATACGCAGTATTTT.

This clonotype was detected a few times. The chain carries TRBV5-1 and TRBJ2-1; D not resolved. Trimming stripped 0 bases from V and 5 bases from J, with 12 bases between. CDR1 SGHRS and CDR2 YFSETQ come from the germline V gene. The CDR3 sequence is 15 residues long. CDR3 nucleotide sequence: TGCGCCAGCAGCTTGGTTTGGCCTACCGACAATGAGCAGTTCTTC. Translated, it gives CASSLVWPTDNEQFF.

The V and J genes are TRBV12-3 or TRBV12-4 and TRBJ1-1; D remains ambiguous. The CDR3 extends over 13 amino acids. V was pared by 1 base and J by 5 bases, with 8 bases between. The CDR3 region is CASSLDPTTEAFF. The CDR3 DNA follows: TGTGCCAGCAGTTTAGACCCCACGACTGAAGCTTTCTTT.

On this clonotype: The conserved final phenylalanine or tryptophan is absent from the CDR3, which likely points to a read error. This chain uses TRBV20-1 with TRBJ1-4, with a weak D call TRBD1 (5 bases). CDR1 and CDR2 (germline): DFQATT, SNEGSKA (reference sequence). The CDR3 is 13 amino acids. Trimming stripped 0 bases from V and 7 bases from J, with 9 bases between. CDR3 loop: CSARDSGFEKLFL. DNA for the CDR3: TGCAGTGCTAGAGATTCAGGGTTTGAAAAACTGTTTCTT.

The rearrangement uses TRBV7-2 and TRBJ2-3; maybe TRBD2 (6 bases). This CDR3 is 15 amino acids long. Per germline, CDR1 SGHTA and CDR2 FQGNSA. V was pared by 5 bases and J by 0 bases, with 12 bases between. The CDR3 reads CASSQTGGSTDTQYF. The CDR3 DNA is TGTGCCAGCAGCCAGACCGGGGGTAGCACAGATACGCAGTATTTT.

This sequence joins TRBV7-9 and TRBJ2-3; 9 nucleotides agree with TRBD2. The trim removed 4 bases at V and 3 bases at J, leaving 5 bases unmatched. CDR3 length: 15 amino acids. CDR1 and CDR2 from the germline V gene are SEHNR and FQNEAQ (reference sequence). Here the CDR3 DNA reads TGTGCCAGCAGCTCCGGGACTAGCCTAACAGATACGCAGTATTTT. Its translation: CASSSGTSLTDTQYF.

The chain is built from TRBV15 and TRBJ2-3; TRBD2 aligns across 13 bases. Trimming took 2 bases from V and 9 from J; bases not matched to a gene: 5. The CDR3 covers 15 residues. Germline values: CDR1 LNHNV, CDR2 YYDKDF (reference sequence). The CDR3 bases are TGTGCCACCAGCAGATCACTAGCGGGGGGGTCGACGCAGTATTTT. Its translation: CATSRSLAGGSTQYF.